This TCR beta chain was retrieved from a study of blood T cell repertoires in COVID-19. About the study: COVID-19 samples from acute and convalescent phases originated in the United States, Italy and Spain.

It was during active infection that Seattle patients were enrolled and then longitudinally followed. This CDR3 region has 17 residues. Per germline, CDR1 SGHKS and CDR2 YYEKEE (reference sequence). V gave up 5 bases and J gave up 5 bases, with 25 bases separating them. Original methodology: Reference gene primer amplification gave nucleated cell count estimates. TCRdb keeps only in-frame clones here, not all; method: immunoSEQ multiplex PCR. V, J and clone size were drawn from that table, and D and trimming were deduced from the DNA. The data hold about 480,000 clones, with around 90% observed a single time.

V and J are TRBV5-5 and TRBJ1-1; D ambiguous. This receptor was taken from a woman aged 45-60 years with COVID-19, enrolled during active disease. The sample taken for sequencing was peripheral blood. Here the CDR3 reads CASRGSEDGGLWTEAFF. CDR3 bases: TGTGCCAGCAGGGGGTCCGAGGACGGAGGATTGTGGACTGAAGCTTTCTTT.